Listed below are T cell receptor beta chains from one sample, sequenced in a study of blood T cell repertoires in COVID-19. Assay used: immunoSEQ multiplex PCR; TCRdb lists only in-frame clones, some missing. The sample comprises some 87,000 clones, more than 80% of which are singletons, and approximately 22% rests with the top ten. The specimen was peripheral blood. The receptor source for this set is a human donor in a cohort sampled during active COVID-19. CDR3s include the opening cysteine and the closing phenylalanine or tryptophan. D genes are given only for firm matches. Where a row states a size, it is once, few, many or the class of an expanded clone; other rows omit it.

V gene	D gene	CDR3 length	J gene	clone size	CDR3 DNA	CDR3 protein
TRBV9	TRBD2	16	TRBJ2-1	-	TGTGCCAGCAGCGTAGCCCCGGGACTAGCGGTTCTGGAGCAGTTCTTC	CASSVAPGLAVLEQFF
TRBV7-2	-	14	TRBJ2-5	once	TGTGCCAGCAGCCCCTCCCTGTTGCGGGAGACCCAGTACTTC	CASSPSLLRETQYF
TRBV7-2	-	12	TRBJ2-2	-	TGTGCCAGCAGCTTACGGGGCGGGGAGCTGTTTTTT	CASSLRGGELFF
TRBV11-2	TRBD2	16	TRBJ2-1	-	TGTGCCAGCAGCCGAATTCGGGCCGCGGGAGCCGATGAGCAGTTCTTC	CASSRIRAAGADEQFF
TRBV7-9	-	14	TRBJ2-5	once	TGTGCCAGCAGCTTATGGGCGGGGCAAGAGACCCAGTACTTC	CASSLWAGQETQYF
TRBV30	-	11	TRBJ1-1	-	TGTGCCTGGATTATGAACACTGAAGCTTTCTTT	CAWIMNTEAFF
TRBV19	TRBD1	14	TRBJ1-2	-	TGTGCCAGTAGCCCAACAGGGGGGGACTATGGCTACACCTTC	CASSPTGGDYGYTF
TRBV3-1/TRBV3-2	-	14	TRBJ1-1	-	TGTGCCAGCACCCTCAGGCCTAAGAACACTGAAGCTTTCTTT	CASTLRPKNTEAFF
TRBV7-2	TRBD1	17	TRBJ1-1	-	TGTGCCAGCAGCTGGCAAGGGACAGGGGACGTGAACACTGAAGCTTTCTTT	CASSWQGTGDVNTEAFF
TRBV18	TRBD1	16	TRBJ1-4	-	TGTGCCAGCTCAGTTACAGGGGGAGTCGTCAATGAAAAACTGTTTTTT	CASSVTGGVVNEKLFF
TRBV6-5	TRBD1	14	TRBJ1-1	-	TGTGCCAGCAGCCGGACAGGGGGGAACACTGAAGCTTTCTTT	CASSRTGGNTEAFF
TRBV2	TRBD1	15	TRBJ1-5	few	TGTGCCAGCAGTGCAGACAGGGTAAGCAATCAGCCCCAGCATTTT	CASSADRVSNQPQHF
TRBV5-1	TRBD2	15	TRBJ2-3	-	TGCGCCAGCAGGACGGGACTACTTCTCACAGATACGCAGTATTTT	CASRTGLLLTDTQYF
TRBV6-1	-	10	TRBJ2-1	-	TGTGCCAGCAGTGAAAGGGGGCAGTTCTTC	CASSERGQFF
TRBV27	TRBD2	18	TRBJ2-7	-	TGTGCCAGCAGAAATCCGGGACTAGCGGGAGGAAGAACCTACGAGCAGTACTTC	CASRNPGLAGGRTYEQYF
TRBV5-1	TRBD1	14	TRBJ1-4	-	TGCGCCAGCAGCTCAAATGGACAGGCTGAAAAACTGTTTTTT	CASSSNGQAEKLFF
TRBV5-1	-	15	TRBJ2-7	-	TGCGCCAGCAGCTACCTGGGCACATCTCCCTCCGAGCAGTACTTC	CASSYLGTSPSEQYF
TRBV24-1	TRBD1	14	TRBJ2-7	-	TGTGCCACCTCCCCGGGACAGGGGTGGGACGAGCAGTACTTC	CATSPGQGWDEQYF
TRBV11-2	-	15	TRBJ2-7	-	TGTGCCAGCAGCCTAGATATGGCAGGGGTTTACGAGCAGTACTTC	CASSLDMAGVYEQYF
TRBV10-3	-	16	TRBJ2-7	-	TGTGCCATCAGTCCTCGGTTGGACAAAACCTCCTACGAGCAGTACTTC	CAISPRLDKTSYEQYF
TRBV21-1	-	17	TRBJ2-3	-	TGTGCCAGCAGCAAAAGAGGAGCAGCGGGAGTCTCAGATACGCAGTATTTT	CASSKRGAAGVSDTQYF
TRBV15	TRBD2	21	TRBJ2-7	-	TGTGCCACCAGCAGAGATCTAGGATCAGGGACTAGCGGGAGATATGCATACGAGCAGTACTTC	CATSRDLGSGTSGRYAYEQYF
TRBV5-1	TRBD1	18	TRBJ2-2	-	TGCGCCAGCAGCTTGGTTACAGGGGGCGCGGGGAACGCCGGGGAGCTGTTTTTT	CASSLVTGGAGNAGELFF
TRBV6-5	TRBD1	15	TRBJ1-5	-	TGTGCCAGCAGCCAGGACAGGGGGAATAGTCAGCCCCAGCATTTT	CASSQDRGNSQPQHF
TRBV5-5	-	17	TRBJ2-1	-	TGTGCCAGCAGCTTGGTGGGTGGTTTCGCCGGTCGGCAGGGGCAGTTCTTC	CASSLVGGFAGRQGQFF
TRBV9	TRBD2	17	TRBJ2-1	-	TGTGCCAGCAGCTTTAGTCCTGGCGGGGGGGTCTACAATGAGCAGTTCTTC	CASSFSPGGGVYNEQFF
TRBV7-9	TRBD1	15	TRBJ1-1	-	TGTGCCAGCAGCTCACCGGGACAGGGGAACACTGAAGCTTTCTTT	CASSSPGQGNTEAFF
TRBV6-4	-	14	TRBJ1-2	-	TGTGCCAGCAGTGACTCAGGGGGTTTGGAGGGCTACACCTTC	CASSDSGGLEGYTF
TRBV3-1/TRBV3-2	TRBD1	13	TRBJ1-2	-	TGTGCCAGCAGCCCGGGACAGGGTAGCGGCTACACCTTC	CASSPGQGSGYTF
TRBV19	TRBD1	14	TRBJ1-6	few	TGTGCCAGTAGGCCTCCGGGACAGAATTCACCCCTCCACTTT	CASRPPGQNSPLHF
TRBV9	-	13	TRBJ1-4	once	TGTGCCAGCAGCGGATACCCAACAGAAGGACTGTTTTTT	CASSGYPTEGLFF
TRBV2	TRBD1	16	TRBJ1-2	-	TGTGCCAGCAGTGAAGCGGACAGGGACCTTAACTATGGCTACACCTTC	CASSEADRDLNYGYTF
TRBV28	-	12	TRBJ2-1	-	TGTGCCAGCAGTTTCCTCATGCGTGAGCAGTTCTTC	CASSFLMREQFF
TRBV5-5	-	13	TRBJ1-6	-	TGTGCCAGCAGCTTGGCAGGGAATTCACCCCTCCACTTT	CASSLAGNSPLHF
TRBV7-8	TRBD1	18	TRBJ1-2	-	TGTGCCAGCAGCTTAGCGGGCGTCCCGGGACAGGGGGCCTGGGGCTACACCTTC	CASSLAGVPGQGAWGYTF
TRBV18	TRBD2	17	TRBJ2-5	-	TGTGCCAGCTCACCGAGGGCTAGCGGGGGGTCGAAAGAGACCCAGTACTTC	CASSPRASGGSKETQYF
TRBV3-1/TRBV3-2	TRBD2	15	TRBJ2-5	few	TGTGCCAGCAGCCAAGACGGGGGGACTCAAGAGACCCAGTACTTC	CASSQDGGTQETQYF
TRBV12-3/TRBV12-4	-	13	TRBJ1-2	once	TGTGCCAGCAGTTTAAACAGGGTAGATGGCTACACCTTC	CASSLNRVDGYTF
TRBV18	TRBD2	16	TRBJ2-1	-	TGTGCCAGCTCACCAGCGAGCGGGGGGCCTTACAATGAGCAGTTCTTC	CASSPASGGPYNEQFF
TRBV28	-	16	TRBJ2-3	-	TGTGCCAGCAGTATCGGCTACGGGGGAAGCACAGATACGCAGTATTTT	CASSIGYGGSTDTQYF
TRBV11-2	-	14	TRBJ2-1	-	TGTGCCAGCAGCTTACGATTCCAGGTTAATGAGCAGTTCTTC	CASSLRFQVNEQFF
TRBV9	-	15	TRBJ1-3	-	TGTGCCAGCAGCTCTCCAAGGGGTTCTGGAAACACCATATATTTT	CASSSPRGSGNTIYF
TRBV14	-	15	TRBJ2-7	-	TGTGCCAGCAGCCAAAGGGGGATTTGGGCATACGAGCAGTACTTC	CASSQRGIWAYEQYF
TRBV18	TRBD1	17	TRBJ2-7	-	TGTGCCAGCTCACCCACACGTTGGGACAGGGGGGACTACGAGCAGTACTTC	CASSPTRWDRGDYEQYF
TRBV19	TRBD1	13	TRBJ1-3	-	TGTGCCAGTAGAGGACAGGGTGGAAACACCATATATTTT	CASRGQGGNTIYF
TRBV12-3/TRBV12-4	-	13	TRBJ2-5	-	TGTGCCAGCAGTTTAGGTAGCAAGGAGACCCAGTACTTC	CASSLGSKETQYF
TRBV3-1/TRBV3-2	-	14	TRBJ2-5	-	TGTGCCAGCAGCCAGAGGGAGCTCCAAGAGACCCAGTACTTC	CASSQRELQETQYF
TRBV7-9	TRBD2	15	TRBJ2-7	-	TGTGCCAGCAGTCGAGCGGGATATCGGGACTACGAGCAGTACTTC	CASSRAGYRDYEQYF
TRBV7-5	-	16	TRBJ2-5	-	TGTGTCAGAAGCCCCCAGGGGGTAGCGGGGTGGGAGACCCAGTACTTC	CVRSPQGVAGWETQYF
TRBV9	-	15	TRBJ2-5	-	TGTGCCAGCAGCGTAGCCCAGGGAATGGGCGAGACCCAGTACTTC	CASSVAQGMGETQYF
TRBV18	-	13	TRBJ1-2	-	TGTGCCAGCTCACCACCCCAGAAGGGGGGCTACACCTTC	CASSPPQKGGYTF
TRBV28	-	12	TRBJ2-2	-	TGTGCCAGCAGTTGGCCCACCGGGGAGCTGTTTTTT	CASSWPTGELFF
TRBV6-5	TRBD1	15	TRBJ2-7	many	TGTGCCAGCAGGATGACAGGGCTGAGTCCCTACGAGCAGTACTTC	CASRMTGLSPYEQYF
TRBV15	-	18	TRBJ1-3	-	TGTGCCACCAGCAGAGATTCCCCAGGGCCGTACTCTGGAAACACCATATATTTT	CATSRDSPGPYSGNTIYF
TRBV2	-	16	TRBJ1-6	-	TGTGCCAGCAGTGAGGACGGGAGGACTCGAGGTTCACCCCTCCACTTT	CASSEDGRTRGSPLHF
TRBV5-4	TRBD2	16	TRBJ2-5	-	TGTGCCAGCAGCTTGGATCTAGCGGGAGTTGAAGAGACCCAGTACTTC	CASSLDLAGVEETQYF
TRBV18	-	15	TRBJ1-2	-	TGTGCCAGCTCACCACCGGGGGGTAGCAACTATGGCTACACCTTC	CASSPPGGSNYGYTF
TRBV7-2	-	13	TRBJ1-1	-	TGTGCCAGCAGCAAACAACTGAACACTGAAGCTTTCTTT	CASSKQLNTEAFF
TRBV5-8	TRBD2	13	TRBJ2-7	-	TGTGCCAGCAGCTTCGGGAGGGTCAACGAGCAGTACTTC	CASSFGRVNEQYF
TRBV19	TRBD1	18	TRBJ1-1	-	TGTGCCAGTAGTATACTTGAAGGGCCAAACAGGGGATCCATCGAAGCTTTCTTT	CASSILEGPNRGSIEAFF